The 4 T cell receptor beta chains in this list originate from one sample, sequenced in a study of blood T cell repertoires in COVID-19 (TCRdb year 2020). Receptors were amplified or captured by the immunoSEQ multiplex PCR assay. The source is immuneACCESS, and TCRdb retained only in-frame sequences with V and J called. Part of the clones is not carried over; for the studies checked, unresolved V genes explain less than half of this, and the remainder is unexplained. The sample yields 150,000 to 200,000 clones; 80% to 90% were counted once. The ten largest clones represent roughly 14% of the sample. The sample was peripheral blood. Receptors originate from a woman in her 70s with COVID-19, enrolled during active disease.

The rearrangement links TRBV11-2 to TRBJ1-6; D unclear. Germline CDR1 is SGHAT and CDR2 is FQNNGV. The CDR3 is 12 residues long. Trimming cost V 0 bases and J 12 bases, with 6 bases left between them. As DNA, the CDR3 is TGTGCCAGCAGCTTAGATAGCGGACCCCTCCACTTT. This codes for CASSLDSGPLHF.

This clone has just one count. This chain joins TRBV6-2 or TRBV6-3 and TRBJ2-5; a weak D match, TRBD1 (6 bases). This CDR3 has 15 residues. The germline V and J ends were trimmed by 5 bases and 1 base, with 14 bases remaining between them. CDR1 is MNHEY and CDR2 is SVGEGT in the germline V gene. DNA of the CDR3: TGTGCCAGCAGTGGAGCTAGAGGGGGCCAAGAGACCCAGTACTTC. Its translation is CASSGARGGQETQYF.

The chain couples TRBV10-3 to TRBJ2-5; TRBD1 matches 7 bases. The CDR3 contains 16 residues. The germline gives CDR1 ENHRY, CDR2 SYGVKD. The V gene end was trimmed by 0 bases and the J gene end by 5 bases; junction bases not matched to a gene: 9. The CDR3 reads CAISESTGVLGETQYF. The DNA of the CDR3 is TGTGCCATCAGTGAGTCTACAGGGGTCCTAGGGGAGACCCAGTACTTC.

This rearrangement joins TRBV6-5 to TRBJ2-1; the match to TRBD2 covers 12 bases. In germline, CDR1 is MNHEY, CDR2 SVGAGI. The CDR3 has 15 residues. V dropped 5 bases and J dropped 7; count of bases not matched to a gene: 6. Here the CDR3 DNA reads TGTGCCAGCAGTCCCTGGACTAGCGGGACTAATGAGCAGTTCTTC. It encodes CASSPWTSGTNEQFF.